One sample yielded the 18 T cell receptor beta chains listed below, sequenced in a study of PD-1 blockade in classical Hodgkin lymphoma. Method: immunoSEQ multiplex PCR; TCRdb's copy keeps in-frame clones and lacks some. The table shows 20,000 or so clones, with about 85% occurring only once. Every patient experienced relapse after autologous stem cell transplantation, and brentuximab vedotin exposure varied. Sample: peripheral blood mononuclear cells (PBMCs), taken before the second cycle of nivolumab. Every receptor here comes from a human donor with classical Hodgkin lymphoma.

This clone was counted a single time. V gene TRBV5-1 combines with J gene TRBJ1-1; D uncertain. CDR1 and CDR2 (germline): SGHRS, YFSETQ. The V end was cut by 5 bases, the J end by 2 bases, with 10 bases between. This CDR3 is 13 amino acids long. CDR3 sequence reads: CASRPTVNTEAFF. The CDR3 bases are TGCGCCAGCAGACCGACTGTCAACACTGAAGCTTTCTTT.

This chain joins TRBV5-6 and TRBJ2-7; either TRBD1 or TRBD2 may supply D (5 bases each). CDR3 length equals 16 residues. From germline, CDR1 is SGHDT and CDR2 YYEEEE. Trimming pared 2 bases from V and 0 bases from J, leaving 15 bases between. The CDR3 is CASSLLTGPSSYEQYF. CDR3 DNA: TGTGCCAGCAGCTTACTCACGGGACCCAGCTCCTACGAGCAGTACTTC.

This clone qualifies as medium-sized. V gene TRBV19 combines with J gene TRBJ2-7, with TRBD2 identical over 12 bases. After removal of 5 bases from V and 4 bases from J, the junction contained 6 bases not matched to a gene. The CDR3 sequence is 15 residues long. CDR1 LNHDA and CDR2 SQIVND come from the germline V gene (reference sequence). CDR3 nucleotide sequence: TGTGCCAGTAGTCTCCGACTAGCGGGGGTTTACGAGCAGTACTTC. As protein: CASSLRLAGVYEQYF.

This clone was counted a few times. The gene calls are TRBV30 and TRBJ1-6; maybe TRBD1 (6 bases). Trimming pared 1 base from V and 7 bases from J, leaving 8 bases between. The germline gives CDR1 GTSNPN, CDR2 SVGIG (reference sequence). The CDR3 loop spans 13 amino acids. The CDR3 DNA sequence: TGTGCCTGGAGTGCAACAGGGAATTCACCCCTCCACTTT. This translates into CAWSATGNSPLHF.

The rearrangement joins TRBV5-1 to TRBJ2-3; 7 bases line up with TRBD2. The germline gives CDR1 SGHRS, CDR2 YFSETQ. Trimming at V came to 5 bases and at J to 1 base, leaving 1 base not matched to a gene. This CDR3 contains 13 residues. The CDR3 loop is CASRAGGTDTQYF. CDR3 bases: TGCGCCAGCAGGGCGGGAGGCACAGATACGCAGTATTTT.

J is TRBJ2-2 and V is TRBV12-5; 7 positions agree with TRBD2. The CDR3 is made up of 16 amino acids. V gave up 7 bases and J gave up 0 bases; unmatched junction bases: 8. The germline CDR1 and CDR2 sequences are LGHNT and FRNRAP. The CDR3 reads CASVDASGPNTGELFF. The CDR3 DNA sequence: TGTGCTAGTGTCGATGCTAGCGGCCCGAACACCGGGGAGCTGTTTTTT. Combining the CDR3 with reference TRBV12-5 and TRBJ2-2 gives the whole variable domain DARVTQTPRHKVTEMGQEVTMRCQPILGHNTVFWYRQTMMQGLELLAYFRNRAPLDDSGMPKDRFSAEMPDATLATLKIQPSEPRDSAVYFCASVDASGPNTGELFFGEGSRLTVL.

The chain carries TRBV5-4 and TRBJ2-7; no clear D. The germline V gene encodes CDR1 SGHNT and CDR2 YYREEE (reference sequence). With 4 bases removed from V and 5 bases from J, the gap between germline ends came to 16 bases. The CDR3 runs to 14 residues. The DNA for the CDR3 is TGTGCCAGCAGCGGCCAACTAACCGACAACGAGCAGTACTTC. Its translation is CASSGQLTDNEQYF.

This clone turned up a few times. V usage is TRBV7-2 and J usage is TRBJ1-1; D not resolved. CDR1 and CDR2 (germline): SGHTA, FQGNSA. The V and J ends lost 4 bases and 4 bases respectively, with 13 bases between them. The CDR3 is 14 residues long. The DNA for the CDR3 is TGTGCCAGCAGCTCCGCCGGGAGCGGCACTGAAGCTTTCTTT. Translated, it gives CASSSAGSGTEAFF. The full variable domain, rest sourced from reference TRBV7-2 and TRBJ1-1, is GAGVSQSPSNKVTEKGKDVELRCDPISGHTALYWYRQSLGQGLEFLIYFQGNSAPDKSGLPSDRFSAERTGGSVSTLTIQRTQQEDSAVYLCASSSAGSGTEAFFGQGTRLTVV.

This chain joins TRBV5-1 and TRBJ2-1; 10 bases match TRBD2. Germline V gives CDR1 SGHRS, CDR2 YFSETQ. The junction had 9 bases not matched to a gene; V was cut back by 3 bases and J by 6 bases. The CDR3 contains 16 residues. CDR3: CASSSGTAGGFNEQFF. In DNA, the CDR3 is TGCGCCAGCAGCTCTGGTACAGCGGGGGGGTTCAATGAGCAGTTCTTC.

The rearrangement uses TRBV5-1 and TRBJ2-2; TRBD1 or TRBD2 may be the D gene (5 bases each). Trimming left V 3 bases short and J 7 bases short, with 13 bases between. From germline, CDR1 is SGHRS and CDR2 YFSETQ. The CDR3 extends over 14 amino acids. In DNA, the CDR3 is TGCGCCAGCAGCTGGGACCGACAGAACGGGGAGCTGTTTTTT. Translated, it gives CASSWDRQNGELFF.

The chain uses TRBV28 and TRBJ1-5; 10 bases align to TRBD1. The CDR3 is made up of 14 amino acids. V was clipped by 6 bases and J by 9 bases; unmatched bases: 8. The germline gives CDR1 MDHEN, CDR2 SYDVKM. The CDR3 sequence: CASRGDRGSSPQHF. CDR3 in DNA: TGTGCCAGCAGGGGGGACAGGGGATCTTCGCCCCAGCATTTT.

The CDR3 sequence: CASSLPAAAYEQYF. As DNA, the CDR3 is TGTGCCAGCAGCTTACCAGCAGCGGCATACGAGCAGTACTTC. V and J are TRBV5-5 and TRBJ2-7; D is possibly TRBD2 (5 bases). With 2 bases removed from V and 4 bases from J, the gap between germline ends came to 13 bases. This CDR3 is built from 14 residues. CDR1 is SGHKS, CDR2 YYEKEE, per germline (reference sequence).

The chain links TRBV25-1 to TRBJ2-7, with 11 bases lining up with TRBD1. CDR1 and CDR2 from the germline V gene are MGHDK and SYGVNS. V was clipped by 6 bases and J by 4 bases; unmatched bases: 2. The CDR3 consists of 13 residues. The CDR3 DNA is TGTGCCAGCAGCGGGACAGGGGGTTACGAGCAGTACTTC. It yields the protein CASSGTGGYEQYF.

The chain recombines TRBV19 with TRBJ2-7; no clear D gene. Germline CDR1 is LNHDA and CDR2 is SQIVND (reference sequence). The CDR3 consists of 12 residues. Trimming cost V 1 base and J 5 bases, with 6 bases left between them. The CDR3 is CASSIGGHEQYF. The CDR3 bases are TGTGCCAGTAGTATAGGAGGCCACGAGCAGTACTTC.

The rearrangement joins TRBV28 to TRBJ2-7; 8 bases are shared with TRBD1. The CDR3 consists of 17 residues. V trimming: 3 bases; J trimming: 0 bases; junction bases outside the gene matches: 10. Germline-derived CDR1 and CDR2 are MDHEN and SYDVKM. The CDR3 DNA follows: TGTGCCAGCAGTTTTCGTTCAGGGGGCTTCAGCTCCTACGAGCAGTACTTC. Encoded protein: CASSFRSGGFSSYEQYF.

The chain combines TRBV5-4 with TRBJ2-7; 10 bases fit TRBD2. The trim removed 1 base at V and 6 bases at J, leaving 4 bases unmatched. CDR1 and CDR2 from the germline V gene are SGHNT and YYREEE (reference sequence). The CDR3 consists of 14 residues. CDR3: CASSLRAGGSEQYF. CDR3 DNA sequence: TGTGCCAGCAGCTTGAGAGCGGGAGGGAGCGAGCAGTACTTC.

About this clone itself: A junction end diverges from the germline sequence, so it may reflect a read error. The chain has TRBV5-5 and TRBJ2-3, with D possibly being TRBD2 (6 bases). Germline V gene lookup returns CDR1 SGHKS and CDR2 YYEKEE (reference sequence). There are 15 residues in the CDR3. The CDR3, as DNA: TGTGCCACCAGCTTAACGGGACTGATCACAGATACGCAGTATTTT. Translated, it gives CATSLTGLITDTQYF.

The J gene is TRBJ2-7, the V gene TRBV2; 7 bases agree with TRBD2. Germline CDR1 SNHLY, CDR2 FYNNEI. This CDR3 spans 13 amino acids. Trimming cost V 5 bases and J 3 bases; bases outside gene matches: 4. The CDR3 spells CASSPWGGYEQYF. The CDR3 DNA reads as TGTGCCAGCAGTCCATGGGGGGGCTACGAGCAGTACTTC.